The entry that follows covers one T cell receptor (beta chain) sequence. The entry originates in a study of blood T cell repertoires in COVID-19. The overall study: There were acute and convalescent COVID-19 samples, and they came from the United States, Italy and Spain. The cDNA or gDNA used as material had been derived from T cells, B-cell-depleted T cells, or PBMCs.

As processed by the authors: Quantification of nucleated cells was approximated via reference gene primer amplification. Only in-frame clones appear in the TCRdb table, and some are missing; sequencing was by immunoSEQ multiplex PCR. Clone size and the V and J calls come from that table; the DNA yielded D and trimming. Among more than 15,000 clones listed, roughly nine tenths were seen once. Germline loops: CDR1 ENHRY, CDR2 SYGVKD. The CDR3 length is 14 residues. V lost 6 bases, J lost 0 bases, and 9 bases lay in between. Material for sequencing was peripheral blood. The source is a man between 45 and 60 years old with active COVID-19. The V gene is TRBV10-3, the J gene TRBJ2-1; unclear D gene. The CDR3 DNA is TGTGCCATCAGCGCACAACCCTCCTACAATGAGCAGTTCTTC. This encodes CAISAQPSYNEQFF.